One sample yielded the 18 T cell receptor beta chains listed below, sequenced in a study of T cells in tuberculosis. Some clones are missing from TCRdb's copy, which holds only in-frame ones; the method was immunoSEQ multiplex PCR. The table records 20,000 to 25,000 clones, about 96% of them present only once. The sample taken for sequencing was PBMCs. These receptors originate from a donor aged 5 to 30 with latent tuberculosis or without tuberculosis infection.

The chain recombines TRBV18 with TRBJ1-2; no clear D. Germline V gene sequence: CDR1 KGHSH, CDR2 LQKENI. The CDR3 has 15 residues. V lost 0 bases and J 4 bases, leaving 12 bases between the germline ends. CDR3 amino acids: CASSPPAGISYGYTF. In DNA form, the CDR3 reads TGTGCCAGCTCACCACCCGCAGGAATCAGCTATGGCTACACCTTC.

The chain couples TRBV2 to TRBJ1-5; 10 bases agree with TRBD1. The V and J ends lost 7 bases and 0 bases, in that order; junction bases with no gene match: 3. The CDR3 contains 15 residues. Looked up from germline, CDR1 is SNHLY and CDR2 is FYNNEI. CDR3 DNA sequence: TGTGCCAGCATGGGGACAGGGGCTAGCAATCAGCCCCAGCATTTT. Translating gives CASMGTGASNQPQHF.

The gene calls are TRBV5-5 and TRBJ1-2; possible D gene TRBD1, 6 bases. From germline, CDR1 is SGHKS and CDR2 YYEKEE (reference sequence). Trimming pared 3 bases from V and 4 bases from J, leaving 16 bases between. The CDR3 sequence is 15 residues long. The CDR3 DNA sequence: TGTGCCAGCAGCTGGGGTCCGGGACACCTCTATGGCTACACCTTC. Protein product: CASSWGPGHLYGYTF.

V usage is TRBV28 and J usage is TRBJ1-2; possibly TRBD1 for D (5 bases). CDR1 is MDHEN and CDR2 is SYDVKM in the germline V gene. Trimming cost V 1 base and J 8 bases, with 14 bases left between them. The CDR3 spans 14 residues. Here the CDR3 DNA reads TGTGCCAGCAGTTTATTTAGGGGTCAAGGGGGCTACACCTTC. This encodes CASSLFRGQGGYTF.

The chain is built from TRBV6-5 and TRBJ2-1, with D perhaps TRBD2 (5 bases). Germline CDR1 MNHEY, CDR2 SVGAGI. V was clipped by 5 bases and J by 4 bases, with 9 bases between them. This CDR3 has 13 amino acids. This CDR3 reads CASSTGLYNEQFF. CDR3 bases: TGTGCCAGCAGTACTGGACTGTACAATGAGCAGTTCTTC.

The CDR3 loop reads CASSWVRGSHGYTF. Written as DNA, the CDR3 is TGTGCCAGCAGCTGGGTGAGAGGCTCCCATGGCTACACCTTC. The chain employs TRBV5-6 and TRBJ1-2; D not certain. Germline values: CDR1 SGHDT, CDR2 YYEEEE. Deletions cut 3 bases from V and 6 bases from J, with 15 bases between. The CDR3 totals 14 residues.

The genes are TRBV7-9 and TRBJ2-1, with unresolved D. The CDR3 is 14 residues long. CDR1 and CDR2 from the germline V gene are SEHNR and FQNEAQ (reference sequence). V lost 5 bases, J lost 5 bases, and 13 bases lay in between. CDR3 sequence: CASSPVVPNNEQFF. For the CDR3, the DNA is TGTGCCAGCAGCCCGGTGGTCCCGAACAATGAGCAGTTCTTC.

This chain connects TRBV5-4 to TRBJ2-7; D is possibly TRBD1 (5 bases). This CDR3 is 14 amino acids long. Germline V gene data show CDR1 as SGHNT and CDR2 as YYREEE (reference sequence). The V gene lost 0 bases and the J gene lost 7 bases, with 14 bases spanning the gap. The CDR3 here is CASSLVGQKGEQYF. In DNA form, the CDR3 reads TGTGCCAGCAGCTTGGTGGGCCAAAAGGGGGAGCAGTACTTC.

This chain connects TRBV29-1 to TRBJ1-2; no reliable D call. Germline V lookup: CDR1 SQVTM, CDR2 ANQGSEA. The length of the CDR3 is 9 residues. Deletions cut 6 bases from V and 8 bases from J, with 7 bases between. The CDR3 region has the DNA TGCAGCGTCGGGGTAGGCTACACCTTC. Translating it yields CSVGVGYTF.

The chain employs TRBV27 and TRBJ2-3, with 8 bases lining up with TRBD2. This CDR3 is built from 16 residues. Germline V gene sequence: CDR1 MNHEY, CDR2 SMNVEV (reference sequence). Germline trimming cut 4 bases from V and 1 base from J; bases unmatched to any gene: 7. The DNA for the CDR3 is TGTGCCAGCAGTTCGGAGCGGGAGTGGGGCACAGATACGCAGTATTTT. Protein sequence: CASSSEREWGTDTQYF.

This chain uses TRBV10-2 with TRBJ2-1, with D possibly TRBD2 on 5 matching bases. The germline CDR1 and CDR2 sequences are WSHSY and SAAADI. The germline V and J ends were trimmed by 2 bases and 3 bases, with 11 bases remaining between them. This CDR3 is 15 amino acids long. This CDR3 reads CASSEGSGFYNEQFF. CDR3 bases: TGCGCCAGCAGTGAGGGGAGCGGATTCTACAATGAGCAGTTCTTC.

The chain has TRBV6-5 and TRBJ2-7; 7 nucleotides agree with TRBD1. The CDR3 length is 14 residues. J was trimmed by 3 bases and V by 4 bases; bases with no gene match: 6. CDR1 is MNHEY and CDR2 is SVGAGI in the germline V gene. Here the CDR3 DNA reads TGTGCCAGCAGTTCGCCGGGACAGAACTACGAGCAGTACTTC. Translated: CASSSPGQNYEQYF.

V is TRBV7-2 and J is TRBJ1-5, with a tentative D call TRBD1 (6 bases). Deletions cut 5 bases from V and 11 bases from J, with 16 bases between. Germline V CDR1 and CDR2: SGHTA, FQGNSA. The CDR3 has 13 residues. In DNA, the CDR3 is TGTGCCAGCAGCCAGGACAGATACGAGGCCCAGCATTTT. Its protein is CASSQDRYEAQHF.

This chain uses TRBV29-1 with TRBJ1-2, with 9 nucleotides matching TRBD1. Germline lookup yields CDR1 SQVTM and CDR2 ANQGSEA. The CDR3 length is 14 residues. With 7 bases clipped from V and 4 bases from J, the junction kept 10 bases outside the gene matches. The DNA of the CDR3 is TGCAGCGCCGTGGGACAGGGAGGCCCCTATGGCTACACCTTC. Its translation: CSAVGQGGPYGYTF.

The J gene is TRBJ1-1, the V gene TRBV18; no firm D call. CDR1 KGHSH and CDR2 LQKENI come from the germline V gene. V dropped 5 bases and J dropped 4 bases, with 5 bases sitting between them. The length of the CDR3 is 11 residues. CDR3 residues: CASSMATEAFF. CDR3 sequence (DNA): TGTGCCAGCTCAATGGCCACTGAAGCTTTCTTT.

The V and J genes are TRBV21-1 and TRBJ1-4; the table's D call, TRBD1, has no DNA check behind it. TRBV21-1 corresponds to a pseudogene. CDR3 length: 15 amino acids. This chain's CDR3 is CASSKQDKRCEKLFF. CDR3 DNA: TGTGCCAGCAGCAAACAAGACAAGAGATGTGAAAAACTGTTTTTT.

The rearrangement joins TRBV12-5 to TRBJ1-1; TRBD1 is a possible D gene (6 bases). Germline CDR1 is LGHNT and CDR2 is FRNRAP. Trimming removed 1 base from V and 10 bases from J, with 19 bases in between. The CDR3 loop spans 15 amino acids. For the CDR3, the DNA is TGTGCTAGTGGTTTGGCAAGGACAGCGGTCGATGGAGCTTTCTTT. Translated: CASGLARTAVDGAFF.

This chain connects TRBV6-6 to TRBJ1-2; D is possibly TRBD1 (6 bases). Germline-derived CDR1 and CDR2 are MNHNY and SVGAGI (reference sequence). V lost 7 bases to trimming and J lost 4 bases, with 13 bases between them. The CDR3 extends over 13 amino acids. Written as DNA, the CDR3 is TGTGCCAGCACCCCGGGGACACTCTATGGCTACACCTTC. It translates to CASTPGTLYGYTF.